This T cell receptor beta chain was captured in a study of Ad26.COV2.S vaccination and SARS-CoV-2 variants. Study conclusions and caveats: People who got the vaccine had more spike-specific TCR breadth than people who got placebo. In vaccinated individuals, spike-specific CD8+ and CD4+ T cell responses reportedly displayed substantial breadth. Total responses of T cells may have been underestimated by the analyses of TCR breadth and depth.

As for this clone: The antigen is not known.

The protocol was immunoSEQ multiplex PCR, while the TCRdb copy is restricted to in-frame clones and leaves out a portion. The sample shows around 100,000 clones, 60% to 85% of them seen only once. The TCR comes from a human donor who had recovered from COVID-19. This specimen consisted of peripheral blood, obtained after recovery from COVID-19.

The CDR3: CATSKDSLGNTIYF. The CDR3 DNA reads as TGTGCCACCTCTAAGGACAGCCTCGGAAACACCATATATTTT. This chain joins TRBV6-5 and TRBJ1-3; D may be TRBD1 (6 bases). Germline V gives CDR1 MNHEY, CDR2 SVGAGI. This CDR3 is built from 14 residues. Between the trimmed V and J ends, which lost 10 bases and 4 bases, there was a span of 17 bases.